A single sample gave rise to the 24 T cell receptor beta chains below, sequenced in a study of T-cell reconstitution after alpha-beta-depleted transplantation in children. Unique molecular identifiers were incorporated when the TCRbeta library was constructed. TCRdb reprocessed the PCR reads via MiXCR and lists one record per CDR3 protein. The sample includes 420,000 or so distinct CDR3 sequences, 11% seen only once; the top ten take roughly 6%. Specimen: PBMCs from the stem cell graft donor, collected from the stem cell graft. Every receptor here comes from a human donor who donated a stem cell graft to a child with acute myeloid leukemia.

This clonotype was seen repeatedly, ten times or more. The V and J genes are TRBV5-1 and TRBJ2-2; D assignment may be TRBD1 or TRBD2 (5 bases each). Deletions cut 0 bases from V and 6 bases from J, with 6 bases between. Germline CDR1 reads SGHRS; CDR2 reads YFSETQ. This CDR3 has 13 residues. The CDR3 DNA sequence: TGCGCCAGCAGCTTGGCGGGACCCGGGGAGCTGTTTTTT. It translates to CASSLAGPGELFF.

This clonotype was found once. A much larger clone differs from this one at a single base, so this may be a read error. The chain joins TRBV5-1 to TRBJ1-1, with D perhaps TRBD1 (5 bases). The CDR3 totals 13 residues. CDR1 is SGHRS, CDR2 YFSETQ, per germline. The V and J ends lost 5 bases and 3 bases respectively, with 11 bases between them. CDR3 sequence reads: CASRWGRDTEAFF. CDR3 bases: TGCGCCAGCAGGTGGGGACGGGACACTGAAGCTTTCTTT.

This clonotype occurred a few times. The CDR3 loop is CASTTLGSTEAFF. CDR3 nucleotide sequence: TGTGCCAGCACCACCTTAGGGAGCACTGAAGCTTTCTTT. The chain employs TRBV27 and TRBJ1-1; D remains unclear. V was cut by 7 bases and J by 4 bases, with 13 bases left in between. CDR3 length: 13 amino acids. The germline gives CDR1 MNHEY, CDR2 SMNVEV (reference sequence).

The J gene is TRBJ1-2, the V gene TRBV29-1; no definite D call. With 3 bases removed from V and 1 base from J, the gap between germline ends came to 9 bases. CDR1 SQVTM and CDR2 ANQGSEA come from the germline V gene. CDR3 length: 13 amino acids. CDR3 loop: CSVEVGFNYGYTF. The DNA for the CDR3 is TGCAGCGTTGAGGTGGGGTTTAACTATGGCTACACCTTC.

This clonotype has a handful of counts. Here the CDR3 DNA reads TGTGCCAGCAGCTCGTCAGGAGGTGGGCGACTGCGGTTCTTC. Translated: CASSSSGGGRLRFF. The gene calls are TRBV7-8 and TRBJ2-1; weak D call: TRBD2 (5 bases). With 4 bases removed from V and 15 bases from J, the gap between germline ends came to 22 bases. Germline CDR1 SGHVS, CDR2 FQNEAQ. The CDR3 length is 14 residues.

This clonotype was detected many times. This chain joins TRBV7-8 and TRBJ2-5; D gene uncertain. V lost 4 bases, J lost 5 bases, and 5 bases lay in between. Germline V gene sequence: CDR1 SGHVS, CDR2 FQNEAQ. The CDR3 is 11 amino acids. CDR3 sequence (DNA): TGTGCCAGCAGCTCCCTGGAGACCCAGTACTTC. Translating it yields CASSSLETQYF.

With regard to this clonotype: A single base is all that separates this from a far larger clone, so a read error is likely. This chain joins TRBV7-6 and TRBJ2-5; D is undetermined. The CDR3 has 12 amino acids. V was clipped by 3 bases and J by 5 bases, with 7 bases between them. Germline CDR1 and CDR2: SGHVS and FNYEAQ. CDR3: CASSLSHETQYF. The CDR3 DNA reads TGTGCCAGCAGCTTGAGCCACGAGACCCAGTACTTC.

This clonotype occurred many times. The chain combines TRBV7-9 with TRBJ1-1; TRBD1 is a possible D gene (6 bases). Germline-derived CDR1 and CDR2 are SEHNR and FQNEAQ (reference sequence). With 6 bases removed from V and 6 bases from J, the gap between germline ends came to 14 bases. This CDR3 contains 13 residues. The CDR3 DNA sequence: TGTGCCAGCAGAAAAACAGGGCCGGCTGAAGCTTTCTTT. This sequence encodes CASRKTGPAEAFF.

In this sample, this clonotype turned up a few times. The gene calls are TRBV7-2 and TRBJ2-5, with 10 bases identical to TRBD2. The J segment lost 9 bases and the V segment lost 5 bases, leaving 12 bases of the junction unmatched. Germline V gene lookup returns CDR1 SGHTA and CDR2 FQGNSA. The CDR3 spans 15 residues. The DNA for the CDR3 is TGTGCCAGCAGCCGAGATCTAGCGGGGGTAGGGGCCCAGTACTTC. Residues: CASSRDLAGVGAQYF.

This clonotype appeared a few times. The V and J genes are TRBV2 and TRBJ2-4; D unclear. The CDR3 spans 14 residues. V was shortened by 7 bases and J by 0 bases, with 10 bases between the two germline ends. Germline CDR1 SNHLY, CDR2 FYNNEI. The CDR3 sequence: CASTNRLAKNIQYF. The CDR3 DNA reads TGTGCCAGCACCAACCGACTAGCCAAAAACATTCAGTACTTC.

This clonotype was recorded a few times. CDR3 bases: TGCAGTGCTAGAGATACGCCGACAGGGAGCTCCTACGAGCAGTACTTC. As protein: CSARDTPTGSSYEQYF. The gene calls are TRBV20-1 and TRBJ2-7; 7 bases are a match to TRBD1. V was pared by 0 bases and J by 0 bases, with 8 bases of the junction left unmatched. The germline V gene has CDR1 DFQATT and CDR2 SNEGSKA (reference sequence). This CDR3 region has 16 residues.

This clonotype was detected many times. CDR3 sequence reads: CASSVGGAENIQYF. The DNA of the CDR3 is TGTGCCAGCAGCGTAGGAGGGGCGGAAAACATTCAGTACTTC. The rearrangement uses TRBV9 and TRBJ2-4, with D perhaps matching TRBD1 or TRBD2 (5 bases each). V shed 0 bases and J shed 5 bases, with 9 bases lying between them. CDR1 is SGDLS, CDR2 YYNGEE, per germline. The CDR3 has 14 residues. The entire variable domain, with the rest obtained from reference TRBV9 and TRBJ2-4, is as follows: DSGVTQTPKHLITATGQRVTLRCSPRSGDLSVYWYQQSLDQGLQFLIQYYNGEERAKGNILERFSAQQFPDLHSELNLSSLELGDSALYFCASSVGGAENIQYFGAGTRLSVL.

A few counts support this clonotype. V gene TRBV4-1 combines with J gene TRBJ1-1; D call uncertain. The germline V and J ends were trimmed by 1 base and 2 bases, with 8 bases remaining between them. Germline CDR1 reads MGHRA; CDR2 reads YSYEKL. The CDR3 totals 14 residues. Written as DNA, the CDR3 is TGCGCCAGCAGCCAAGCCTCAGCAAACACTGAAGCTTTCTTT. It yields the protein CASSQASANTEAFF.

The V call is TRBV2, the J call TRBJ1-5, with no clear D. The CDR3 loop spans 16 amino acids. The ends were cut back, 4 bases at V and 2 bases at J, with 15 bases in the middle. The germline CDR1 and CDR2 sequences are SNHLY and FYNNEI. The CDR3 region is CASSGRYSPRNQPQHF. The CDR3 DNA follows: TGTGCCAGCAGTGGCAGGTATAGTCCTCGCAATCAGCCCCAGCATTTT.

This clonotype is a singleton in its sample. The chain employs TRBV19 and TRBJ2-1; TRBD2 agrees at 7 bases. This CDR3 is built from 17 residues. V was clipped by 2 bases and J by 6 bases; unmatched bases: 13. The germline V gene encodes CDR1 LNHDA and CDR2 SQIVND (reference sequence). The CDR3 DNA sequence: TGTGCCAGTAGTATAAAATCTAGGGCTAGCGGTGTCAATGAGCAGTTCTTC. Protein: CASSIKSRASGVNEQFF.

This clonotype has just a few counts. V gene TRBV12-3 or TRBV12-4 combines with J gene TRBJ2-1; weak D call: TRBD2 (6 bases). The CDR3 has 15 amino acids. Trimming shortened V by 3 bases and J by 4 bases, and 13 bases separated the two germline ends. The CDR3 DNA reads TGTGCCAGCAGTTTTACAACGGGAGTGTACAATGAGCAGTTCTTC. As protein: CASSFTTGVYNEQFF.

The chain combines TRBV20-1 with TRBJ2-3; 7 positions agree with TRBD2. The germline gives CDR1 DFQATT, CDR2 SNEGSKA (reference sequence). The CDR3 is 13 amino acids. J was trimmed by 4 bases and V by 3 bases; bases with no gene match: 4. CDR3 amino acids: CSASGRLADTQYF. CDR3 in DNA: TGCAGTGCTAGCGGGAGGCTTGCAGATACGCAGTATTTT.

This clonotype was observed at least ten times. This rearrangement joins TRBV29-1 to TRBJ2-1; D not certain. The CDR3 has 13 residues. Germline V gene lookup returns CDR1 SQVTM and CDR2 ANQGSEA. Trimming removed 4 bases at V and 1 base at J, with 8 bases between. The CDR3 is CSVVPPSYNEQFF. The CDR3 DNA reads as TGCAGCGTTGTACCTCCGTCCTACAATGAGCAGTTCTTC.

This clonotype turned up a few times. V is TRBV6-2 or TRBV6-3 and J is TRBJ2-4; D is unclear. Trimming stripped 6 bases from V and 0 bases from J, with 12 bases between. CDR1 MNHEY and CDR2 SVGEGT come from the germline V gene. The CDR3 is 15 residues long. Written as DNA, the CDR3 is TGTGCCAGCAGAACCCGTGATTTAGCCAAAAACATTCAGTACTTC. Its protein product is CASRTRDLAKNIQYF.

This clonotype was seen at least ten times. CDR3 region: CASSFETANTGELFF. CDR3 nucleotide sequence: TGCGCCAGCAGCTTCGAGACTGCGAACACCGGGGAGCTGTTTTTT. The chain is built from TRBV5-1 and TRBJ2-2; unclear D gene. This CDR3 is 15 amino acids long. Per the germline V gene, CDR1 is SGHRS and CDR2 is YFSETQ. Trimming cost V 2 bases and J 0 bases, with 8 bases left between them.

This clonotype showed up many times. This chain uses TRBV7-3 with TRBJ1-2; D is undetermined. The length of the CDR3 is 13 residues. The V end was cut by 4 bases, the J end by 2 bases, with 8 bases between. CDR1 is SGHTA, CDR2 FQGTGA, per germline. The CDR3 sequence: CASSSTSNYGYTF. The CDR3 nucleotides are TGTGCCAGCAGCTCGACATCAAACTATGGCTACACCTTC.

The table lists this clonotype with a few counts. The V call is TRBV5-1, the J call TRBJ1-1; weak D call: TRBD1 (5 bases). This CDR3 contains 13 residues. V was cut by 1 base and J by 4 bases, with 8 bases left in between. From germline, CDR1 is SGHRS and CDR2 YFSETQ. The CDR3 here is CASSLWGGTEAFF. The DNA of the CDR3 is TGCGCCAGCAGCTTGTGGGGGGGCACTGAAGCTTTCTTT.

The J gene is TRBJ1-2, the V gene TRBV6-5, with 7 positions matching TRBD1. Looked up from germline, CDR1 is MNHEY and CDR2 is SVGAGI. The J segment lost 4 bases and the V segment lost 0 bases, leaving 5 bases of the junction unmatched. CDR3 size: 15 residues. CDR3 sequence (DNA): TGTGCCAGCAGTTACTCTGGGGGACAGAGCTATGGCTACACCTTC. Amino acid sequence: CASSYSGGQSYGYTF.

V gene TRBV11-2 combines with J gene TRBJ1-3; unclear D gene. V was trimmed by 7 bases and J by 4 bases, leaving 8 bases between them. The CDR3 spans 12 residues. Per the germline V gene, CDR1 is SGHAT and CDR2 is FQNNGV. The CDR3 bases are TGTGCCAGCACCCCGCCCGGAAACACCATATATTTT. It specifies CASTPPGNTIYF.